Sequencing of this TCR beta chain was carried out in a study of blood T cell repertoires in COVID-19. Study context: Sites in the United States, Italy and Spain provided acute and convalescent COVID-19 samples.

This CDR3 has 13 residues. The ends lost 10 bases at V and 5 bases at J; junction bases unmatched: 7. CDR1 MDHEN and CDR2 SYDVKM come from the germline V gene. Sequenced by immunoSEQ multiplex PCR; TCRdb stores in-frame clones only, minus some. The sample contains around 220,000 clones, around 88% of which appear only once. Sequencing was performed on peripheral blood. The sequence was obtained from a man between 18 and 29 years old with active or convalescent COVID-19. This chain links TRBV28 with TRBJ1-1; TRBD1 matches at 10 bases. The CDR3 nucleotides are TGTGCCACCTCTAGGACAGGGGGGACTGAAGCTTTCTTT. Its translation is CATSRTGGTEAFF.